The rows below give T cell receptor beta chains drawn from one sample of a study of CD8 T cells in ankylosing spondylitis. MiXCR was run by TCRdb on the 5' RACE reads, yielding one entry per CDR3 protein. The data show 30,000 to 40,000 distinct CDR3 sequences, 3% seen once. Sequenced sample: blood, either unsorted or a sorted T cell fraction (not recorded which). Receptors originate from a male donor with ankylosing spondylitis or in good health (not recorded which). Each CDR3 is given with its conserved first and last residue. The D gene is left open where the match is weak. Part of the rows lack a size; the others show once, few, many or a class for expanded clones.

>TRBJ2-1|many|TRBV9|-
CASSVESGAGNEQFF
TGTGCCAGCAGCGTAGAGTCGGGGGCAGGTAATGAGCAGTTCTTC
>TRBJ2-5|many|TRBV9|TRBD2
CASSASSGGAETQYF
TGTGCCAGCAGCGCGTCTAGCGGGGGGGCTGAGACCCAGTACTTC
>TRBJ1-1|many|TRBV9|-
CASSVEGNTEAFF
TGTGCCAGCAGCGTAGAGGGGAACACTGAAGCTTTCTTT
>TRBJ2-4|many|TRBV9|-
CASSVDVRQNIQYF
TGTGCCAGCAGCGTAGATGTCAGACAAAACATTCAGTACTTC
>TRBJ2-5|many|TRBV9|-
CASSVAIGLQETQYF
TGTGCCAGCAGCGTAGCGATTGGTTTGCAAGAGACCCAGTACTTC
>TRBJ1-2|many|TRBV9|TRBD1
CASSPGQGRAYGYTF
TGTGCCAGCAGCCCGGGACAGGGGAGGGCCTATGGCTACACCTTC
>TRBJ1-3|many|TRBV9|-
CASSVDPVSGNTIYF
TGTGCCAGCAGCGTAGATCCGGTCTCTGGAAACACCATATATTTT
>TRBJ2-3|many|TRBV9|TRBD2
CASSGEGWGGGAGTDTQYF
TGTGCCAGCAGCGGCGAGGGGTGGGGCGGGGGAGCTGGCACAGATACGCAGTATTTT
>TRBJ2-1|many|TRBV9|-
CASSSGQYNEQFF
TGTGCCAGCAGCTCAGGACAGTACAATGAGCAGTTCTTC
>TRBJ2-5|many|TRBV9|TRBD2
CASSVNPLRAGVQETQYF
TGTGCCAGCAGCGTCAATCCCCTCCGAGCGGGGGTCCAAGAGACCCAGTACTTC
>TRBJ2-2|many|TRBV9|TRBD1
CASSFGQGYTGELFF
TGTGCCAGCAGCTTCGGACAGGGTTACACCGGGGAGCTGTTTTTT
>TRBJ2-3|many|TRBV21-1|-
CASSKGLGEDPICTDTQYF
TGTGCCAGCAGCAAAGGGCTCGGGGAGGACCCGATTTGCACAGATACGCAGTATTTT
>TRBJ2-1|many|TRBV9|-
CASSVRDTIYNEQFF
TGTGCCAGCAGCGTCCGGGACACAATATACAATGAGCAGTTCTTC
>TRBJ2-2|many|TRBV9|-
CASSKSGGPTGELFF
TGTGCCAGCAGCAAATCAGGGGGGCCCACCGGGGAGCTGTTTTTT
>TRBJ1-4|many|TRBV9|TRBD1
CASSVATGVNEKLFF
TGTGCCAGCAGCGTAGCCACAGGGGTTAATGAAAAACTGTTTTTT
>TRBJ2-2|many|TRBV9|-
CASSVEVRVDTGELFF
TGTGCCAGCAGCGTAGAGGTCAGGGTGGACACCGGGGAGCTGTTTTTT
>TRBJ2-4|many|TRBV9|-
CASSPTDGGNIQYF
TGTGCCAGCAGCCCCACGGACGGGGGAAACATTCAGTACTTC
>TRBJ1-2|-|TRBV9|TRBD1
CASSVGGQGSSGYTF
TGTGCCAGCAGCGTAGGTGGACAGGGATCAAGTGGCTACACCTTC
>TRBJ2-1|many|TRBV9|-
CASSVDGLLYNEQFF
TGTGCCAGCAGCGTAGATGGTCTTTTATACAATGAGCAGTTCTTC
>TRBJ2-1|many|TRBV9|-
CASSVDPGAGREQFF
TGTGCCAGCAGCGTAGACCCAGGTGCCGGCCGGGAGCAGTTCTTC
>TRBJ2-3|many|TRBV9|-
CASSVGVESSTDTQYF
TGTGCCAGCAGCGTAGGTGTGGAAAGTTCCACAGATACGCAGTATTTT
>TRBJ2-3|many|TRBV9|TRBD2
CASTREGGDTQYF
TGTGCCAGCACCAGGGAGGGAGGAGATACGCAGTATTTT
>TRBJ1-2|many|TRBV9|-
CASSAEDGWSYGYTF
TGTGCCAGCAGCGCAGAGGACGGCTGGAGCTATGGCTACACCTTC
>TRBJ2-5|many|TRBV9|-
CASSVAPGETQYF
TGTGCCAGCAGCGTAGCTCCAGGGGAGACCCAGTACTTC
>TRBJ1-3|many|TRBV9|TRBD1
CASSVGTGGDSGNTIYF
TGTGCCAGCAGCGTAGGGACAGGGGGCGACTCTGGAAACACCATATATTTT
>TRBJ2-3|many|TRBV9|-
CASSANVDTDTQYF
TGTGCCAGCAGCGCTAACGTGGACACAGATACGCAGTATTTT
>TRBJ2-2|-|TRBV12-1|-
CASSFRFFRSGGTGELFF
TGTGCCAGCAGCTTTCGGTTTTTCAGATCCGGGGGCACCGGGGAGCTGTTTTTT
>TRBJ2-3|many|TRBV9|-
CASSVGEVHPDTQYF
TGTGCCAGCAGCGTAGGAGAGGTCCACCCAGATACGCAGTATTTT
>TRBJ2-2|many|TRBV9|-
CASSVWGNTGELFF
TGTGCCAGCAGCGTATGGGGCAACACCGGGGAGCTGTTTTTT
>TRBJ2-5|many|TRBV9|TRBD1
CASSAPGGDRGGETQYF
TGTGCCAGCAGCGCCCCGGGAGGGGACAGGGGAGGAGAGACCCAGTACTTC
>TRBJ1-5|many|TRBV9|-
CASSPGVSSSGEPQHF
TGTGCCAGCAGCCCAGGAGTCAGCTCCTCAGGGGAGCCCCAGCATTTT
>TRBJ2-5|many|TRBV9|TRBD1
CASSISGTGGQETQYF
TGTGCCAGCAGCATCTCCGGGACAGGGGGACAAGAGACCCAGTACTTC
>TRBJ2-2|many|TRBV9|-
CASSLTSNTGELFF
TGTGCCAGCAGCCTGACATCGAACACCGGGGAGCTGTTTTTT
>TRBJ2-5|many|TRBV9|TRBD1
CASSVDPDRGLRETQYF
TGTGCCAGCAGCGTAGATCCGGACAGGGGGCTAAGGGAGACCCAGTACTTC
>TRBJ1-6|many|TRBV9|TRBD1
CASSLRQGDSPLHF
TGTGCCAGCAGCCTTCGACAGGGGGATTCACCCCTCCACTTT
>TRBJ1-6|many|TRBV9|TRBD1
CASSVGGGTNSPLHF
TGTGCCAGCAGCGTAGGAGGGGGCACGAATTCACCCCTCCACTTT
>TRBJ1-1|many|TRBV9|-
CASSGTGSPEAFF
TGTGCCAGCAGCGGTACAGGGTCCCCTGAAGCTTTCTTT
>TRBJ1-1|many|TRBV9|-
CASSPTQGGRVAAEAFF
TGTGCCAGCAGCCCGACTCAAGGGGGGAGGGTAGCGGCTGAAGCTTTCTTT
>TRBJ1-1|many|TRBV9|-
CASSDPGGQMNTEAFF
TGTGCCAGCAGCGACCCCGGGGGTCAAATGAACACTGAAGCTTTCTTT
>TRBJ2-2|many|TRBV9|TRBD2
CASSRSVGRTSGGELFF
TGTGCCAGCAGCCGTTCCGTAGGCCGGACTAGCGGGGGGGAGCTGTTTTTT
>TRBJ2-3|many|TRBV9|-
CASSATGGPSTDTQYF
TGTGCCAGCAGCGCTACGGGGGGCCCTAGCACAGATACGCAGTATTTT
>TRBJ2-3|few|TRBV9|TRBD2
CASSVGLGVTDTQYF
TGTGCCAGCAGCGTGGGACTAGGAGTCACAGATACGCAGTATTTT
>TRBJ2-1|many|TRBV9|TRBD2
CASSVDGSGRSGEQFF
TGTGCCAGCAGCGTAGATGGTAGCGGGAGATCGGGTGAGCAGTTCTTC
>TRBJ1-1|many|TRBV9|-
CASSRIPENTEAFF
TGTGCCAGCAGCCGAATCCCCGAGAACACTGAAGCTTTCTTT
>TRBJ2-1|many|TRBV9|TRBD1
CASSVGGTGPSTYNEQFF
TGTGCCAGCAGCGTGGGCGGGACAGGTCCTAGCACCTACAATGAGCAGTTCTTC
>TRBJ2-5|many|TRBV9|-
CASSVDNGGRETQYF
TGTGCCAGCAGCGTAGATAATGGGGGCAGGGAGACCCAGTACTTC
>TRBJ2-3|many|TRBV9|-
CASSEVDTQYF
TGTGCCAGCAGCGAAGTAGATACGCAGTATTTT
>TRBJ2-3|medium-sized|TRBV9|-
CASSVGQAGTDTQYF
TGTGCCAGCAGCGTAGGTCAGGCGGGCACAGATACGCAGTATTTT
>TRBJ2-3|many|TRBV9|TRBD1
CASSPRSRDSNTQYF
TGTGCCAGCAGCCCGAGATCCCGGGACAGTAATACGCAGTATTTT
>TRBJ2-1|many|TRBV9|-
CASSVAGGQSNEQFF
TGTGCCAGCAGCGTAGCAGGGGGGCAGTCGAATGAGCAGTTCTTC
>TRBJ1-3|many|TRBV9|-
CASSVGIVAGNTIYF
TGTGCCAGCAGCGTAGGGATCGTGGCAGGAAACACCATATATTTT
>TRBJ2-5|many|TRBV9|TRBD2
CASSVDLAGGKLETQYF
TGTGCCAGCAGCGTAGATCTAGCGGGGGGCAAACTGGAGACCCAGTACTTC
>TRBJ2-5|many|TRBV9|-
CASSVSTGRETQYF
TGTGCCAGCAGCGTATCGACAGGGAGGGAGACCCAGTACTTC
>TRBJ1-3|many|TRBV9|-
CASSVAVSGNTIYF
TGTGCCAGCAGCGTAGCAGTCTCTGGAAACACCATATATTTT
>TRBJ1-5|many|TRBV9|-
CASSVEEGRDQPQHF
TGTGCCAGCAGCGTAGAGGAGGGGAGGGATCAGCCCCAGCATTTT
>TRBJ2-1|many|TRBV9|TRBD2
CASSVEASGGREQFF
TGTGCCAGCAGCGTAGAGGCTAGCGGGGGGAGAGAGCAGTTCTTC
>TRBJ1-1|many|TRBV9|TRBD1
CASSASAGGGTEAFF
TGTGCCAGCAGCGCATCAGCAGGGGGTGGTACTGAAGCTTTCTTT
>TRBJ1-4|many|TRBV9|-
CASSLGRVDEKLFF
TGTGCCAGCAGCCTGGGGCGGGTCGATGAAAAACTGTTTTTT
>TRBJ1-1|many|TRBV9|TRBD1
CASSPRTGMNTEAFF
TGTGCCAGCAGCCCCAGGACAGGAATGAACACTGAAGCTTTCTTT